Given below is one TCR beta chain in context. This clone's antigen is unknown. No per-base quality is available; no much larger clone lies one base away. Genomic DNA was extracted from sorted cells for sequencing of the TCRbeta CDR3 region. TCRbeta CDR3 regions were sequenced using the immunoSEQ Assay. TCRdb obtained this table from immuneACCESS and retained in-frame rearrangements with V and J assigned. These tables miss some clones; where compared with another copy, unresolved V genes account for less than half of the shortfall, and the remainder is unexplained. In all, the sample holds 65,000 to 95,000 clones, and 90% of those were seen once. 0.33% of the sample is taken by the ten largest. The data are from a study of OX40 agonist ivuxolimab in advanced cancers. About the full investigation: Ivuxolimab was an agonistic, fully human IgG2 monoclonal antibody directed against OX40 (CD134), a costimulatory receptor. Intravenous ivuxolimab was administered to patients every 2 weeks at six dose levels: 0.01, 0.1, 0.3, 1.5, 3 and 10 mg/kg. Of the roughly 53 patients in dose escalation, around 19 had hepatocellular carcinoma, around 15 had melanoma, 9 had renal cell carcinoma and 9 had head and neck cancer. In the dose-escalation cohort, approximately 83% of patients were male, and the mean age was roughly 60 years with a range of about 20 to 80. Prior anti-PD-1, anti-PD-L1 or anti-CTLA-4 therapy was permitted, and 40% of dose-escalation patients had received checkpoint inhibitors. Partial responses occurred in three dose-escalation patients: two with cutaneous melanoma and one with hepatocellular carcinoma. The point of sequencing TCRbeta in the periphery was to test whether ivuxolimab changed TCR sequence diversity and drove clonal T-cell expansion. The paper describes the monotherapy dose-escalation part (N ≈ 52 patients) of the phase I trial of ivuxolimab. The investigation overall reported the following: Clonal expansion of both CD4+ and CD8+ blood T cells was observed from baseline to week 6 at doses 0.1 to 3.0 mg/kg. In the 0.1-3.0 mg/kg groups, partial responders had among the lowest normalized peripheral clonal expansion, particularly in CD8+ T cells. The antigen specificity of the peripheral T cells that underwent clonal expansion was not determined. Low levels of normalized T-cell clonal expansion were also shown by some nonresponding patients. On average, CD8+ T cells showed more expanded clones than CD4+ T cells after ivuxolimab.

From the cysteine through the phenylalanine, the CDR3 covers 13 amino acids. The sequence is cut down to CDR3 DNA, 39 bases in frame from base 1. From the germline V gene (reference sequence), CDR1 is PRHDT and CDR2 is FYEKMQ. V gives up 5 bases and J gives up 6 bases, and the segment between their germline ends measures 14 bases. The trial excluded patients who had a history of autoimmune disease or who were on systemic immunosuppression. Peripheral blood for TCR sequencing was collected from all dose cohorts at baseline, on cycle 4 day 1, and on cycle 7 day 1. Samples were obtained from an open-label, multicenter, first-in-human phase I dose-escalation trial of ivuxolimab. Adults with locally advanced or metastatic melanoma, renal cell carcinoma, hepatocellular carcinoma or head and neck squamous cell carcinoma were enrolled in the trial. Before TCR sequencing, CD4+ T cells and CD8+ T cells from peripheral blood were sorted into separate populations.

The receptor was derived from an adult with an advanced solid tumor such as melanoma, head and neck, liver or kidney cancer. This specimen consisted of CD4+ or CD8+ T cells sorted from blood, obtained in a trial of the OX40 agonist ivuxolimab. Rearrangement joined TRBV13 to TRBJ2-7, and possibly TRBD1, on 5 matching bases. CDR3 region: CASSPLTASEQYF. The DNA sequence follows: TGTGCCAGCAGCCCGCTGACAGCATCCGAGCAGTACTTC.